What follows are 29 T cell receptor beta chains derived from one specimen sequenced in a study of OX40 agonist ivuxolimab in advanced cancers. Library method: the immunoSEQ multiplex PCR assay. TCRdb's version of the immuneACCESS table is confined to in-frame rearrangements and falls short of the full clone set. An unresolved V gene accounts for under half of the shortfall where checked; the remainder is of unknown origin. The sample includes more than 35,000 clones, with approximately 86% observed a single time. The top ten constitute roughly 12% of the sample. The sequencing here drew on CD4+ or CD8+ T cells sorted from blood, taken in a trial of the OX40 agonist ivuxolimab. Source of these receptors: an adult with an advanced solid tumor such as melanoma, head and neck, liver or kidney cancer.

V gene TRBV5-4 combines with J gene TRBJ2-7, with D perhaps assigned TRBD1 or TRBD2 (5 bases each). V lost 5 bases to trimming and J lost 2 bases, with 17 bases between them. CDR3 size: 15 residues. The V gene's germline CDR1 is SGHNT and CDR2 YYREEE (reference sequence). This CDR3 reads CASSPTSGTAYEQYF. The DNA of the CDR3 is TGTGCCAGCAGTCCCACGTCGGGGACCGCCTACGAGCAGTACTTC. Looking up the rest from reference TRBV5-4 and TRBJ2-7 gives the full variable domain: ETGVTQSPTHLIKTRGQQVTLRCSSQSGHNTVSWYQQALGQGPQFIFQYYREEENGRGNFPPRFSGLQFPNYSSELNVNALELDDSALYLCASSPTSGTAYEQYFGPGTRLTVT.

The chain has TRBV6-6 and TRBJ1-5; tentatively, D is TRBD1 (6 bases). V lost 2 bases, J lost 9 bases, and 11 bases lay in between. The germline V gene has CDR1 MNHNY and CDR2 SVGAGI (reference sequence). This CDR3 contains 13 residues. The CDR3 is CASSYPQGRPQHF. The CDR3 DNA is TGTGCCAGCAGTTACCCTCAGGGGCGGCCCCAGCATTTT.

This chain joins TRBV27 and TRBJ2-7; TRBD1 might be the D (6 bases). The CDR3 is 14 residues long. Trimming stripped 2 bases from V and 6 bases from J, with 14 bases between. From germline, CDR1 is MNHEY and CDR2 SMNVEV (reference sequence). CDR3 DNA sequence: TGTGCCAGCAGTTTAGGGGGCCCGCGGATCGAGCAGTACTTC. Protein sequence: CASSLGGPRIEQYF.

Worth noting for this clone: The junction differs from germline at one of its ends, possibly a read error. The chain combines TRBV6-1 with TRBJ2-5; either TRBD1 or TRBD2 may fit D (5 bases each). This CDR3 is 16 amino acids long. Germline V gene lookup returns CDR1 MNHNS and CDR2 SASEGT. CDR3 sequence (DNA): TGTGCCGGCAGTGAAACGACAGCAGGAGGTAAAGAGACCCAGTACTTC. Its protein product is CAGSETTAGGKETQYF.

This clone was picked up one time. This chain links TRBV15 with TRBJ1-5; 7 nucleotides match TRBD1. V dropped 2 bases and J dropped 9; count of bases not matched to a gene: 1. The germline gives CDR1 LNHNV, CDR2 YYDKDF (reference sequence). The CDR3 spans 12 residues. Written as DNA, the CDR3 is TGTGCCACCAGCAGACCAGGGGGGCCCCAGCATTTT. Protein product: CATSRPGGPQHF. Looking up the rest from reference TRBV15 and TRBJ1-5 gives the full variable domain: DAMVIQNPRYQVTQFGKPVTLSCSQTLNHNVMYWYQQKSSQAPKLLFHYYDKDFNNEADTPDNFQSRRPNTSFCFLDIRSPGLGDTAMYLCATSRPGGPQHFGDGTRLSIL.

The chain employs TRBV9 and TRBJ2-7, with D perhaps matching TRBD1 or TRBD2 (5 bases each). The V gene lost 4 bases and the J gene lost 7 bases, with 18 bases spanning the gap. The CDR3 contains 14 residues. From germline, CDR1 is SGDLS and CDR2 YYNGEE. The CDR3 DNA sequence: TGTGCCAGCAGCACCCGGACACGGGACGGAGAGCAGTACTTC. Translation: CASSTRTRDGEQYF.

This clone was seen just once. This chain joins TRBV30 and TRBJ1-3; the D is unclear. Per the germline V gene, CDR1 is GTSNPN and CDR2 is SVGIG (reference sequence). CDR3 length: 15 amino acids. V shed 4 bases and J shed 2 bases, with 15 bases lying between them. CDR3 amino acids: CAWIEAGMAGNTIYF. DNA for the CDR3: TGTGCCTGGATTGAGGCGGGAATGGCTGGAAACACCATATATTTT.

The chain uses TRBV7-9 and TRBJ2-1, with 9 bases identical to TRBD1. Germline values: CDR1 SEHNR, CDR2 FQNEAQ (reference sequence). CDR3 length: 15 amino acids. Trimming took 6 bases from V and 6 from J; bases not matched to a gene: 9. The CDR3 sequence is CASSVPGTGLNEQFF. The CDR3 coding sequence is TGTGCCAGCAGTGTCCCCGGGACAGGGCTCAATGAGCAGTTCTTC.

The rearrangement uses TRBV9 and TRBJ1-5; D is unresolved. The V end was cut by 0 bases, the J end by 9 bases, with 13 bases between. The CDR3 contains 14 residues. The germline V gene encodes CDR1 SGDLS and CDR2 YYNGEE. The CDR3 here is CASSVEGGLGPQHF. CDR3 in DNA: TGTGCCAGCAGCGTAGAAGGCGGGCTTGGGCCCCAGCATTTT.

This chain connects TRBV11-2 to TRBJ1-3; D possibly corresponds to TRBD1 (5 bases). CDR1 and CDR2 from the germline V gene are SGHAT and FQNNGV. The length of the CDR3 is 17 residues. Trimming removed 0 bases from V and 0 bases from J, with 12 bases in between. CDR3 in DNA: TGTGCCAGCAGCTTAGAAGGGGCAGCTTCCTCTGGAAACACCATATATTTT. This encodes CASSLEGAASSGNTIYF. The variable domain in full, completed from reference TRBV11-2 and TRBJ1-3, reads EAGVAQSPRYKIIEKRQSVAFWCNPISGHATLYWYQQILGQGPKLLIQFQNNGVVDDSQLPKDRFSAERLKGVDSTLKIQPAKLEDSAVYLCASSLEGAASSGNTIYFGEGSWLTVV.

The V and J genes are TRBV7-9 and TRBJ2-7; 7 bases map to TRBD2. Germline V gene sequence: CDR1 SEHNR, CDR2 FQNEAQ (reference sequence). Unmatched junction bases numbered 10, after V lost 3 bases and J lost 2 bases. The CDR3 loop spans 16 amino acids. The CDR3 sequence: CASSLSPGGSTYEQYF. In DNA, the CDR3 is TGTGCCAGCAGCTTGTCCCCCGGCGGGAGTACCTACGAGCAGTACTTC.

This chain links TRBV6-5 with TRBJ1-5, with D perhaps matching TRBD1 (5 bases). CDR1 MNHEY and CDR2 SVGAGI come from the germline V gene. Trimming pared 4 bases from V and 0 bases from J, leaving 10 bases between. The CDR3 runs to 15 residues. The CDR3 region has the DNA TGTGCCAGCAGTTGGACACGCTATAGCAATCAGCCCCAGCATTTT. Its translation is CASSWTRYSNQPQHF.

The chain employs TRBV28 and TRBJ1-1; possible D gene TRBD1, 6 bases. The V end was cut by 5 bases, the J end by 0 bases, with 10 bases between. Germline CDR1 is MDHEN and CDR2 is SYDVKM. The CDR3 is made up of 14 amino acids. The DNA for the CDR3 is TGTGCCAGCAGTCAGGACAGCTTGAACACTGAAGCTTTCTTT. This translates into CASSQDSLNTEAFF.

V and J are TRBV5-4 and TRBJ2-1; D might be TRBD1 or TRBD2, each matching 5 bases. The CDR3 sequence is 15 residues long. In germline, CDR1 is SGHNT, CDR2 YYREEE (reference sequence). V gave up 3 bases and J gave up 10 bases, with 20 bases separating them. CDR3 loop: CASSSAGPLRLEQFF. The CDR3 DNA reads TGTGCCAGCAGCTCGGCAGGGCCACTCAGACTAGAGCAGTTCTTC.

The V gene is TRBV6-5, the J gene TRBJ1-1, with D uncertain. V gave up 2 bases and J gave up 0 bases, with 10 bases separating them. CDR3 length equals 15 residues. Looked up from germline, CDR1 is MNHEY and CDR2 is SVGAGI. CDR3 in DNA: TGTGCCAGCAGTTACGCAAGGACGGTGAACACTGAAGCTTTCTTT. It is translated as CASSYARTVNTEAFF.

This clone appeared a single time. The chain couples TRBV4-1 to TRBJ2-2; the D is unclear. Germline V lookup: CDR1 MGHRA, CDR2 YSYEKL. The germline V and J ends were trimmed by 4 bases and 6 bases, with 9 bases remaining between them. The CDR3 loop spans 13 amino acids. The CDR3 spells CASSPRIPGELFF. The CDR3 DNA follows: TGCGCCAGCAGCCCCAGGATCCCCGGGGAGCTGTTTTTT.

This chain uses TRBV7-9 with TRBJ2-7, with 7 bases identical to TRBD1. V dropped 5 bases and J dropped 2; count of bases not matched to a gene: 6. The CDR3 has 14 residues. In germline, CDR1 is SEHNR, CDR2 FQNEAQ (reference sequence). The CDR3 region has the DNA TGTGCCAGCAGCACCGACAGGGAAGCCTACGAGCAGTACTTC. Its translation: CASSTDREAYEQYF.

This sequence joins TRBV9 and TRBJ1-2, with a tentative D call TRBD1 (5 bases). Between the trimmed V and J ends, which lost 3 bases and 0 bases, there was a span of 9 bases. The CDR3 contains 14 residues. Germline values: CDR1 SGDLS, CDR2 YYNGEE. The chain's CDR3 is CASSARGPNYGYTF. CDR3 nucleotides: TGTGCCAGCAGCGCCCGGGGCCCTAACTATGGCTACACCTTC.

The rearrangement links TRBV27 to TRBJ2-3, with 9 positions matching TRBD2. The V gene end was trimmed by 4 bases and the J gene end by 2 bases; junction bases not matched to a gene: 4. This CDR3 has 15 residues. The V gene's germline CDR1 is MNHEY and CDR2 SMNVEV (reference sequence). The CDR3 loop is CASSYRTSVTDTQYF. In DNA, the CDR3 is TGTGCCAGCAGTTATAGGACTAGCGTCACAGATACGCAGTATTTT.

The chain recombines TRBV9 with TRBJ2-1; TRBD2 matches 8 bases. Germline trimming cut 0 bases from V and 9 bases from J; bases unmatched to any gene: 17. The germline gives CDR1 SGDLS, CDR2 YYNGEE. CDR3 length: 18 amino acids. The CDR3 bases are TGTGCCAGCAGCGTAGGGGGCAGGGGCCAGCGGGAGAGTCGTGAGCAGTTCTTC. Its protein is CASSVGGRGQRESREQFF.

This rearrangement joins TRBV5-1 to TRBJ2-5, with D perhaps TRBD2 (6 bases). Trimming took 2 bases from V and 2 from J, leaving 10 bases between them. This CDR3 spans 14 amino acids. Germline V gives CDR1 SGHRS, CDR2 YFSETQ. CDR3 DNA sequence: TGCGCCAGCAGCTTTTACGGGGGACAAGAGACCCAGTACTTC. Its translation: CASSFYGGQETQYF.

CDR3: CASRAGQGLAQPQHF. CDR3 DNA: TGTGCCAGCAGGGCTGGACAGGGACTAGCTCAGCCCCAGCATTTT. The chain links TRBV27 to TRBJ1-5, with 8 bases identical to TRBD1. Per the germline V gene, CDR1 is MNHEY and CDR2 is SMNVEV (reference sequence). The CDR3 has 15 amino acids. V shed 6 bases and J 6 bases; nucleotides not matched to a gene: 10.

The rearrangement joins TRBV27 to TRBJ2-7; 9 nucleotides align to TRBD1. The CDR3 contains 15 residues. Germline CDR1 is MNHEY and CDR2 is SMNVEV (reference sequence). J lost 6 bases, V lost 3 bases, and 9 bases had no gene match. The CDR3 protein is CASSFLSRDRVEQYF. The CDR3 DNA reads TGTGCCAGCAGTTTCCTGTCCCGGGACAGGGTCGAGCAGTACTTC.

Here the CDR3 reads CASSMGQGPSPLHF. As DNA, the CDR3 is TGTGCCAGCAGCATGGGACAGGGGCCTTCACCCCTCCACTTT. The chain joins TRBV9 to TRBJ1-6, with 10 bases fitting TRBD1. CDR1 and CDR2 (germline): SGDLS, YYNGEE. Trimming cost V 4 bases and J 9 bases; bases outside gene matches: 4. The CDR3 runs 14 residues.

The gene calls are TRBV28 and TRBJ1-1; D is possibly TRBD1 (5 bases). The ends were cut back, 11 bases at V and 1 base at J, with 11 bases in the middle. This CDR3 contains 12 residues. CDR1 is MDHEN, CDR2 SYDVKM, per germline. CDR3: CAGTRGNTEAFF. The CDR3 DNA follows: TGTGCCGGGACCCGGGGGAACACTGAAGCTTTCTTT. The variable domain in full, completed from reference TRBV28 and TRBJ1-1, reads DVKVTQSSRYLVKRTGEKVFLECVQDMDHENMFWYRQDPGLGLRLIYFSYDVKMKEKGDIPEGYSVSREKKERFSLILESASTNQTSMYLCAGTRGNTEAFFGQGTRLTVV.

The rearrangement links TRBV2 to TRBJ2-1; D is uncertain. Looked up from germline, CDR1 is SNHLY and CDR2 is FYNNEI. The CDR3 consists of 13 residues. V was pared by 11 bases and J by 4 bases, with 15 bases between. CDR3 sequence reads: CALTRVGYNEQFF. The CDR3, as DNA: TGTGCCCTGACAAGGGTGGGGTACAATGAGCAGTTCTTC.

Written as DNA, the CDR3 is TGTGCCAGCAGTTTAGCAGGGTACCATGAGCAGTTCTTC. Encoded protein: CASSLAGYHEQFF. The rearrangement joins TRBV27 to TRBJ2-1, with a weak D call TRBD1 (5 bases). CDR1 MNHEY and CDR2 SMNVEV come from the germline V gene (reference sequence). Trimming removed 2 bases at V and 8 bases at J, with 10 bases between. The CDR3 runs to 13 residues.

The chain has TRBV27 and TRBJ1-1; D ambiguous. The germline gives CDR1 MNHEY, CDR2 SMNVEV (reference sequence). The CDR3 totals 14 residues. With 0 bases removed from V and 4 bases from J, the gap between germline ends came to 9 bases. The CDR3 DNA follows: TGTGCCAGCAGTTTATCAGCCAGGAGCACTGAAGCTTTCTTT. It translates to CASSLSARSTEAFF.

The chain links TRBV7-2 to TRBJ1-6, with a possible D match to TRBD1 (6 bases). Germline V gene lookup returns CDR1 SGHTA and CDR2 FQGNSA. V was clipped by 5 bases and J by 9 bases, with 17 bases between them. The CDR3 length is 15 residues. The CDR3 sequence is CASSPPGARRSPLHF. CDR3 DNA sequence: TGTGCCAGCAGCCCGCCGGGGGCGCGTCGTTCACCCCTCCACTTT.